This section outlines one T cell receptor (beta chain) sequence together with its context. What it recognizes is unknown. This entry belongs to a study of T-cell memory formation after mild COVID-19. Trimming stripped 3 bases from V and 6 bases from J, with 18 bases between. The CDR3 has 16 amino acids. Per the germline V gene, CDR1 is MGHRA and CDR2 is YSYEKL. After 5'RACE with constant-segment primers, TCR alpha and TCR beta cDNA libraries carrying sample barcodes and UMIs were obtained. TCRdb analysed the 5' RACE reads with MiXCR anew, one entry per CDR3 protein. The table shows around 470,000 distinct CDR3 sequences, with about 19% occurring only once. Study-level results: Shrinking CD4+ clones were chiefly CM and EM; CD8+ ones were chiefly EMRA.

Sequenced: PBMCs or a T cell subset sorted from them (not recorded which). The chain recombines TRBV4-1 with TRBJ1-5; a weak D match, TRBD1 (5 bases). This sequence originates from an adult woman who had mild COVID-19 (a few samples of this study predate the infection). Cell type and time point are not known. CDR3 region: CASSQATGGSSQPQHF. The CDR3 bases are TGCGCCAGCAGCCAGGCAACGGGGGGTTCTAGTCAGCCCCAGCATTTT.